Reported below is one TCR beta chain. The target antigen is unknown. The sample is drawn from a study of shared clonotypes between healthy human individuals. Study-wide background: The plates for each donor numbered three CD4 naive, three CD4 memory, two CD8 naive and one CD8 memory.

Naive CD8 cells comprised CD45RO-negative, CCR7-positively selected cells, excluding terminally differentiated effector memory CD45RA+ cells. The CDR3 loop spans 15 amino acids. Trimming removed 2 bases from V and 4 bases from J; junction bases left unmatched: 4. Germline CDR1 and CDR2: SEHNR and FQNEAQ (reference sequence). The assay was immunoSEQ multiplex PCR, and TCRdb's table has in-frame clones only and misses some. Among around 2,000,000 clones listed, over 85% were seen once. Study-wide findings and caveats: Larger estimated richness was generally seen in naive subsets than in memory subsets. Depth of sequencing was expected to influence donor clonotype sharing.

Sequencing was done on a sample of naive CD8+ T cells sorted from blood. V is TRBV7-9 and J is TRBJ1-1; 10 bases map to TRBD1. This receptor was obtained from a man between 18 and 29 years old in good health. The CDR3 here is CASSLRGQGFTEAFF. The CDR3, as DNA: TGTGCCAGCAGCTTACGGGGACAGGGGTTCACTGAAGCTTTCTTT.